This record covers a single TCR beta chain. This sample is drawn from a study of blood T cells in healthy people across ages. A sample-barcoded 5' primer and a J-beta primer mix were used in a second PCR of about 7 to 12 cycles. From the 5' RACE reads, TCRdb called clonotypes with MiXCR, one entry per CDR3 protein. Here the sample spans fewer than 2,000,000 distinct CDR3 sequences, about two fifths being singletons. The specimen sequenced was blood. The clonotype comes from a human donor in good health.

CDR3 residues: CASSFIGPYEQYF. CDR3 nucleotide sequence: TGTGCCAGCAGTTTCATAGGGCCCTACGAGCAGTACTTC. V usage is TRBV12-3 or TRBV12-4 and J usage is TRBJ2-7; D ambiguous. V gave up 3 bases and J gave up 2 bases, with 8 bases separating them. The CDR3 sequence is 13 residues long.